These T cell receptor beta chains were read from a single sample in a study of control samples from healthy donors and cancer patients. Profiling relied on immunoSEQ multiplex PCR, and the TCRdb table lists in-frame clones only, not all of them. The data hold approximately 100,000 clones, with roughly 83% observed a single time. Sequencing input: PBMCs. The receptors were sampled from a man in his 70s with lung cancer. The CDR3 runs from the conserved cysteine through the conserved F or W.

J gene | V gene | CDR3 protein
TRBJ2-2 | TRBV11-3 | CASSSGLAGGRGGELFF
TRBJ2-1 | TRBV27 | CASSPLVRFEDEQFF
TRBJ1-5 | TRBV7-2 | CASSFGQGAQPQHF
TRBJ2-1 | TRBV6-5 | CASRTGYNEQFF
TRBJ2-2 | TRBV7-2 | CASSSRSVAIGELFF
TRBJ1-2 | TRBV28 | CASRGQGFHGYTF
TRBJ2-7 | TRBV29-1 | CSVDTEGYPYEQYF
TRBJ2-3 | TRBV2 | CASSEALPGEGPDTQYF
TRBJ2-3 | TRBV6-5 | CASSSAGGRGDTQYF
TRBJ2-3 | TRBV19 | CASTNTYTQYF
TRBJ2-7 | TRBV27 | CASSPLGIYEQYF
TRBJ1-3 | TRBV9 | CASSVGISGNTIYF
TRBJ1-5 | TRBV2 | CASSTPNQPQHF
TRBJ2-3 | TRBV6-5 | CASSSQGLTTDTQYF
TRBJ1-2 | TRBV7-9 | CASSFDRTNYGYTF
TRBJ1-1 | TRBV5-6 | CASSLVVGIGTEAFF
TRBJ2-3 | TRBV18 | CASSNLPTDTQYF
TRBJ1-3 | TRBV27 | CASRAQGALGNTIYF
TRBJ2-5 | TRBV24-1 | CATSPGGPGETQYF
TRBJ2-5 | TRBV6-5 | CAILRGETQYF
TRBJ2-3 | TRBV7-2 | CASSLDGVSTDTQYF
TRBJ1-5 | TRBV19 | CASSIGAIGMRGNQPQHF
TRBJ1-2 | TRBV7-8 | CASSLNIDLRRGYTF
TRBJ1-1 | TRBV18 | CASSPRQGENTEAFF
TRBJ1-5 | TRBV19 | CASSLGQGSGQPQHF
TRBJ2-1 | TRBV5-8 | CASSFSGTSGGARGEQFF
TRBJ2-1 | TRBV5-1 | CASSLPDYPAEQFF
TRBJ1-5 | TRBV5-8 | CASSVGGNQPQHF
TRBJ1-2 | TRBV4-1 | CASSQGRQGIPYGYTF
TRBJ1-2 | TRBV4-1 | CASSHRQGSNYGYTF
TRBJ2-5 | TRBV6-2/TRBV6-3 | CASSYLTETQYF
TRBJ1-1 | TRBV7-6 | CASSLGSGTEAFF
TRBJ2-7 | TRBV3-1/TRBV3-2 | CASSRVREQGEPEQYF
TRBJ1-5 | TRBV19 | CASSMGGQGWQPQHF
TRBJ2-7 | TRBV5-1 | CASSLGPGAGEQYF
TRBJ2-7 | TRBV30 | CAWSPSLSPSYEQYF
TRBJ1-1 | TRBV6-5 | CASSHRGGTEAFF
TRBJ1-4 | TRBV2 | CASSPTGTSEKLFF
TRBJ2-5 | TRBV19 | CANSGTGKETQYF
TRBJ2-2 | TRBV4-1 | CASSPTGQSNTGELFF
TRBJ2-2 | TRBV6-6 | CASSYSGGGFTGELFF
TRBJ2-1 | TRBV7-3 | CASSSRLAGVNEQFF
TRBJ2-3 | TRBV6-5 | CASSSSRGRTDTQYF
TRBJ2-7 | TRBV11-2 | CASSPTVARFYEQYF
TRBJ2-1 | TRBV7-2 | CASSLAQVSSYNEQFF
TRBJ2-2 | TRBV3-1/TRBV3-2 | CASSRKAGGGTGELFF
TRBJ2-3 | TRBV7-7 | CASSLGTSGGISTDTQYF
TRBJ1-2 | TRBV5-6 | CASSSGTPEGYTF
TRBJ1-1 | TRBV7-6 | CASSFTAGGAGTEAFF
TRBJ2-3 | TRBV6-4 | CASSALAGAPPDTQYF
TRBJ1-6 | TRBV20-1 | CSASGTDDDNSPLHF
TRBJ1-2 | TRBV19 | CASSLGGAYGYTF
TRBJ1-3 | TRBV5-1 | CASSLFPDSTSGNTIYF
TRBJ2-7 | TRBV3-1/TRBV3-2 | CASSQEQGLYEQYF
TRBJ2-1 | TRBV2 | CASSIDLPPRNEQFF